These T cell receptor beta chains were read from a single sample in a study of blood T cell repertoires in COVID-19. Some clones are missing from TCRdb's copy, which holds only in-frame ones; the method was immunoSEQ multiplex PCR. Seen here are about 140,000 clones, over 75% observed once, and the top ten hold over 9.5%. Sequences were obtained from peripheral blood. The receptors shown here come from a man aged 55 to 70 with active or convalescent COVID-19. The CDR3 runs from the conserved cysteine through the conserved F or W. A D gene is named only where the DNA matches it firmly. Clone size appears in some rows only: once, few, many, or a class for an expanded clone.

clone_size | j_call | d_call | v_call | cdr3_nt | cdr3_aa
NA | TRBJ1-1 | NA | TRBV6-5 | TGTGCCAGCAGTTACTCGAAACGGGGGTTGGATGCTTTCTTT | CASSYSKRGLDAFF
NA | TRBJ2-5 | TRBD2 | TRBV7-2 | TGTGCCAGCAGCTTCGGGACTAGTCAAGAGACCCAGTACTTC | CASSFGTSQETQYF
NA | TRBJ1-5 | NA | TRBV7-2 | TGTGCCAGCAGCTTGGAGGTGGCGGGCGGCCAGCCCCAGCATTTT | CASSLEVAGGQPQHF
NA | TRBJ2-1 | TRBD2 | TRBV24-1 | TGTGCCACCAGTGACTCTCCCAGCGGGGCGCCCATCAATGAGCAGTTCTTC | CATSDSPSGAPINEQFF
NA | TRBJ2-7 | TRBD2 | TRBV25-1 | TGTGCCAGCAGACCCCCCCGCCTAGCGGGAGTAGAGGTCCAGTACTTC | CASRPPRLAGVEVQYF
NA | TRBJ2-7 | NA | TRBV3-1/TRBV3-2 | TGTGCCAGCAGCCAAGTATACAGGGGGGGCGAGCAGTACTTC | CASSQVYRGGEQYF
few | TRBJ2-7 | NA | TRBV14 | TGTGCCAGCAGCCAAGAACAGATCTACGAGCAGTACTTC | CASSQEQIYEQYF
NA | TRBJ1-5 | TRBD1 | TRBV6-2/TRBV6-3 | TGTGCCAGCAGTTCTATACCGGGACAGGGGGCGCGAAATCAGCCCCAGCATTTT | CASSSIPGQGARNQPQHF
NA | TRBJ2-1 | TRBD2 | TRBV2 | TGTGCCAGCAGTGGACTAGCGGGATCCTACAATGAGCAGTTCTTC | CASSGLAGSYNEQFF
NA | TRBJ2-5 | NA | TRBV7-2 | TGTGCCAGCAGCTTAGGGCGGTGGGAGACCCAGTACTTC | CASSLGRWETQYF
NA | TRBJ2-7 | TRBD2 | TRBV6-5 | TGTGCCAGCAGCCGGACTAGCGGGAGGAAAATTTCGCAGTACTTC | CASSRTSGRKISQYF
NA | TRBJ2-1 | NA | TRBV9 | TGTGCCAGCAGCCCCCGCGGGGACTACAATGAGCAGTTCTTC | CASSPRGDYNEQFF
NA | TRBJ1-3 | NA | TRBV5-1 | TGCGCCAGCAGCTTGGCCCGGGGGGCAGGAAACACCATATATTTT | CASSLARGAGNTIYF
NA | TRBJ2-1 | TRBD2 | TRBV6-2/TRBV6-3 | TGTGCCAGCAGTCCGAGCGGGAGGGGATACAATGAGCAGTTCTTC | CASSPSGRGYNEQFF
NA | TRBJ2-7 | NA | TRBV3-1/TRBV3-2 | TGTGCCAGCAGCCAAGACCCGGGCTACGAGCAGTACTTC | CASSQDPGYEQYF